The 32 T cell receptor beta chains in this list originate from one sample, sequenced in a study of T cells after yellow fever vaccination. TCRdb reprocessed the 5' RACE reads via MiXCR and lists one record per CDR3 protein. The sample includes about 400,000 distinct CDR3 sequences, around 10% of them seen just once. The sequencing here drew on PBMCs, taken on the day of the first yellow fever vaccination. These receptors were collected from a man aged 18 to 30 who received the YFV17D yellow fever vaccine.

There are a few counts of this clonotype. The rearrangement joins TRBV19 to TRBJ2-1; TRBD2 aligns across 11 bases. CDR1 is LNHDA, CDR2 SQIVND, per germline (reference sequence). CDR3 length: 16 amino acids. The junction had 7 bases not matched to a gene; V was cut back by 1 base and J by 8 bases. The CDR3, as DNA: TGTGCCAGTAGTATAGGGGCACTAGCGGGGGTCGATGAGCAGTTCTTC. Amino acids: CASSIGALAGVDEQFF.

The chain links TRBV20-1 to TRBJ2-3; no firm D call. Trimming removed 2 bases from V and 4 bases from J, with 13 bases in between. There are 14 residues in the CDR3. CDR1 and CDR2 (germline): DFQATT, SNEGSKA (reference sequence). CDR3 in amino acids: CSARKPASPDTQYF. CDR3 DNA: TGCAGTGCTAGAAAACCCGCCTCCCCAGATACGCAGTATTTT.

This clonotype occurred a few times. The germline gene is not matched at one end of the junction; a read error may be the cause. The rearrangement links TRBV11-2 to TRBJ2-5; D unclear. The CDR3 sequence is 12 residues long. The V gene's germline CDR1 is SGHAT and CDR2 FQNNGV. CDR3 nucleotide sequence: TGTGCCAGCAGCTTAGATCGGATGACCGGGCACTTC. Protein: CASSLDRMTGHF.

This sequence joins TRBV9 and TRBJ1-2; tentatively, D is TRBD1 (5 bases). Trimming removed 3 bases at V and 2 bases at J, with 8 bases between. Per the germline V gene, CDR1 is SGDLS and CDR2 is YYNGEE. This CDR3 contains 13 residues. The CDR3 DNA sequence: TGTGCCAGCAGCGGATGGGGGAACTATGGCTACACCTTC. The encoded protein is CASSGWGNYGYTF.

This clonotype was counted ten times or more. The rearrangement uses TRBV29-1 and TRBJ2-5; D is unclear. The CDR3 runs 13 residues. V was trimmed by 6 bases and J by 1 base, leaving 12 bases between them. Looked up from germline, CDR1 is SQVTM and CDR2 is ANQGSEA. The CDR3 coding sequence is TGCAGCGTCCTACCTAGATTCCAAGAGACCCAGTACTTC. Translation: CSVLPRFQETQYF.

This clonotype was seen only a few times. The genes are TRBV2 and TRBJ2-1, with TRBD2 matching over 10 bases. The length of the CDR3 is 15 residues. Losses at the gene ends were 7 bases for V and 5 bases for J; bases not matched to a gene: 8. Per germline, CDR1 SNHLY and CDR2 FYNNEI. The CDR3 loop reads CASKDIAGGHNEQFF. The CDR3 DNA follows: TGTGCCAGCAAGGATATAGCGGGGGGCCACAATGAGCAGTTCTTC.

This clonotype was seen only a few times. The rearrangement joins TRBV7-9 to TRBJ1-2; TRBD1 matches 7 bases. Germline loops: CDR1 SEHNR, CDR2 FQNEAQ (reference sequence). The V segment lost 6 bases and the J segment 1 base; nucleotides outside the gene matches: 5. The CDR3 spans 14 residues. The CDR3 region has the DNA TGTGCCAGCAGGCCAACAGGGGTTAACTATGGCTACACCTTC. Protein sequence: CASRPTGVNYGYTF.

CDR3 nucleotide sequence: TGTGCCAGCAGCTCCCGGACCGGCTCTGTAATAGCTTTCTTT. This translates into CASSSRTGSVIAFF. V gene TRBV9 combines with J gene TRBJ1-1; D gene uncertain. The germline CDR1 and CDR2 sequences are SGDLS and YYNGEE. This CDR3 is built from 14 residues. V gave up 4 bases and J gave up 10 bases, with 20 bases separating them.

This chain connects TRBV18 to TRBJ2-5; 8 positions match TRBD2. V shed 2 bases, J shed 3 bases, and the junction held 5 bases outside the gene matches. The CDR3 spans 15 residues. Germline CDR1 KGHSH, CDR2 LQKENI. This CDR3 reads CASSPFSAGEETQYF. In nucleotides, the CDR3 is TGTGCCAGCTCACCATTCTCAGCGGGGGAAGAGACCCAGTACTTC.

This clonotype was observed many times. V is TRBV5-1 and J is TRBJ2-1, with TRBD1 identical over 10 bases. CDR3 length: 15 residues. Trimming took 4 bases from V and 4 from J; bases not matched to a gene: 5. Germline lookup yields CDR1 SGHRS and CDR2 YFSETQ. The CDR3 sequence is CASSLTGGAYNEQFF. CDR3 nucleotide sequence: TGCGCCAGCAGCCTGACAGGGGGCGCTTACAATGAGCAGTTCTTC.

The count of this clonotype is one. This rearrangement joins TRBV7-9 to TRBJ1-2, with 7 bases fitting TRBD1. V gave up 4 bases and J gave up 5 bases; unmatched junction bases: 7. Germline CDR1 SEHNR, CDR2 FQNEAQ (reference sequence). This CDR3 comprises 14 residues. In DNA, the CDR3 is TGTGCCAGCAGCTCCCCCGGGACAGAATATGGCTACACCTTC. Its translation is CASSSPGTEYGYTF.

The rearrangement links TRBV24-1 to TRBJ2-1; the D is unclear. Germline CDR1 reads KGHDR; CDR2 reads SFDVKD. V lost 0 bases, J lost 9 bases, and 2 bases lay in between. The CDR3 is 11 residues long. The CDR3 loop reads CATSDLGEQFF. The CDR3 DNA is TGTGCCACCAGTGATTTGGGTGAGCAGTTCTTC.

This clonotype has only a few counts. The chain has TRBV7-8 and TRBJ2-1; D remains unclear. There are 14 residues in the CDR3. Germline V CDR1 and CDR2: SGHVS, FQNEAQ. With 2 bases removed from V and 4 bases from J, the gap between germline ends came to 9 bases. Here the CDR3 reads CASSLKKRYNEQFF. DNA for the CDR3: TGTGCCAGCAGCTTAAAGAAGCGATACAATGAGCAGTTCTTC.

CDR3 DNA sequence: TGTGCCAGCAGCCCGGGATGGGAGCAGCCCCAGCATTTT. Translated, it gives CASSPGWEQPQHF. The V and J genes are TRBV7-9 and TRBJ1-5; D not resolved. There are 13 residues in the CDR3. V was pared by 5 bases and J by 7 bases, with 12 bases between. Looked up from germline, CDR1 is SEHNR and CDR2 is FQNEAQ (reference sequence).

The sample holds many counts of this clonotype. The V call is TRBV14, the J call TRBJ2-7, with D perhaps matching TRBD1 or TRBD2 (5 bases each). The CDR3 extends over 15 amino acids. V was pared by 2 bases and J by 2 bases, with 13 bases between. The germline CDR1 and CDR2 sequences are SGHDN and FVKESK. CDR3 sequence reads: CASSQTGRETYEQYF. In nucleotides, the CDR3 is TGTGCCAGCAGCCAAACAGGCCGGGAAACCTACGAGCAGTACTTC. The variable domain in full, with the rest retrieved from reference TRBV14 and TRBJ2-7, is EAGVTQFPSHSVIEKGQTVTLRCDPISGHDNLYWYRRVMGKEIKFLLHFVKESKQDESGMPNNRFLAERTGGTYSTLKVQPAELEDSGVYFCASSQTGRETYEQYFGPGTRLTVT.

The chain links TRBV3-1 to TRBJ1-1; D is undetermined. CDR1 is LGHDT, CDR2 YNNKEL, per germline (reference sequence). Trimming took 6 bases from V and 0 from J, leaving 11 bases between them. CDR3 length: 14 residues. In DNA, the CDR3 is TGTGCCAGCAGTCAACGGAGAGTGAACACTGAAGCTTTCTTT. Translation: CASSQRRVNTEAFF.

The chain uses TRBV7-8 and TRBJ1-1; tentatively, D is TRBD1 (6 bases). Per germline, CDR1 SGHVS and CDR2 FQNEAQ. Between the trimmed V and J ends, which lost 1 base and 1 base, there was a span of 16 bases. There are 17 residues in the CDR3. CDR3 loop: CASSLGGAGQKNTEAFF. The CDR3 DNA reads as TGTGCCAGCAGCTTAGGGGGGGCAGGCCAGAAGAACACTGAAGCTTTCTTT.

This clonotype was counted many times. The V gene is TRBV5-8, the J gene TRBJ1-1; unclear D gene. Germline loops: CDR1 SGHTS, CDR2 YDEGEE. CDR3 length equals 14 residues. The V and J ends lost 2 bases and 0 bases respectively, with 8 bases between them. CDR3 sequence (DNA): TGTGCCAGCAGCTTCGGGGTTTTGAACACTGAAGCTTTCTTT. It codes for CASSFGVLNTEAFF.

The chain joins TRBV7-8 to TRBJ1-2; TRBD1 agrees at 11 bases. CDR3 length equals 16 residues. Germline-derived CDR1 and CDR2 are SGHVS and FQNEAQ. The J segment lost 3 bases and the V segment lost 5 bases, leaving 8 bases of the junction unmatched. The CDR3 loop is CASSPFRDRGYYGYTF. For the CDR3, the DNA is TGTGCCAGCAGCCCCTTTCGGGACAGGGGGTACTATGGCTACACCTTC.

This clonotype has more than one count but fewer than ten. The chain combines TRBV20-1 with TRBJ2-7; D uncertain. Germline CDR1 reads DFQATT; CDR2 reads SNEGSKA (reference sequence). The CDR3 covers 14 residues. V lost 3 bases, J lost 2 bases, and 14 bases lay in between. The CDR3 loop reads CSASLRGGTYEQYF. DNA of the CDR3: TGCAGTGCTAGTCTGCGCGGTGGGACCTACGAGCAGTACTTC.

As regards this clonotype: As the CDR3 is not closed by the conserved phenylalanine or tryptophan, this likely results from a read error. The V call is TRBV10-3, the J call TRBJ2-3; perhaps D is TRBD1 or TRBD2 (5 bases each). Per germline, CDR1 ENHRY and CDR2 SYGVKD. V lost 6 bases and J 9 bases, leaving 13 bases between the germline ends. CDR3 length equals 12 residues. The DNA of the CDR3 is TGTGCCATCAGGGGGGTGAGGGAGACGCAGTATTAT. Protein sequence: CAIRGVRETQYY.

This chain uses TRBV9 with TRBJ1-2; 7 positions agree with TRBD1. The CDR3 has 16 amino acids. Germline V gene sequence: CDR1 SGDLS, CDR2 YYNGEE. J was trimmed by 0 bases and V by 0 bases; bases with no gene match: 5. CDR3 bases: TGTGCCAGCAGCGTAGAGGGACAGACCTCTAACTATGGCTACACCTTC. Residues: CASSVEGQTSNYGYTF.

This chain links TRBV4-2 with TRBJ1-1; D remains ambiguous. The germline V and J ends were trimmed by 0 bases and 6 bases, with 14 bases remaining between them. Germline V lookup: CDR1 LGHNA, CDR2 YNFKEQ. This CDR3 has 15 residues. CDR3 amino acids: CASSQDRSGLSEAFF. The DNA for the CDR3 is TGTGCCAGCAGCCAAGATCGGTCGGGTTTGTCTGAAGCTTTCTTT.

This clonotype turned up a few times. For the CDR3, the DNA is TGTGCCCTTCGCGGACAGGGGTTCGGGGAGCTGTTTTTT. It is translated as CALRGQGFGELFF. The rearrangement links TRBV6-1 to TRBJ2-2, with 9 positions matching TRBD1. There are 13 residues in the CDR3. Germline V lookup: CDR1 MNHNS, CDR2 SASEGT. V was pared by 11 bases and J by 7 bases, with 8 bases of the junction left unmatched.

This clonotype has only one observation. J is TRBJ2-2 and V is TRBV6-2 or TRBV6-3; 10 bases align to TRBD1. Germline-derived CDR1 and CDR2 are MNHEY and SVGEGT. The CDR3 has 17 amino acids. With V trimmed by 6 bases and J by 3 bases, 10 bases remained unmatched. The CDR3 DNA follows: TGTGCCAGCAGAAACCGGGACAGGGGACGGGACACCGGGGAGCTGTTTTTT. This translates into CASRNRDRGRDTGELFF.

The CDR3 protein is CASSLSRRAKNIQYF. CDR3 sequence (DNA): TGTGCCAGCAGCTTATCGAGGAGAGCCAAAAACATTCAGTACTTC. The chain employs TRBV7-9 and TRBJ2-4; D gene uncertain. The CDR3 totals 15 residues. Germline V gene data show CDR1 as SEHNR and CDR2 as FQNEAQ (reference sequence). V was trimmed by 2 bases and J by 0 bases, leaving 8 bases between them.

The chain is built from TRBV29-1 and TRBJ1-2; 8 nucleotides agree with TRBD1. V dropped 5 bases and J dropped 3; count of bases not matched to a gene: 5. Germline CDR1 SQVTM, CDR2 ANQGSEA. The CDR3 is 13 residues long. The CDR3 DNA reads TGCAGCGTTCCCGGGACAGGTTACTATGGCTACACCTTC. Its translation is CSVPGTGYYGYTF. Complete variable domain (other parts from reference TRBV29-1 and TRBJ1-2): SAVISQKPSRDICQRGTSLTIQCQVDSQVTMMFWYRQQPGQSLTLIATANQGSEATYESGFVIDKFPISRPNLTFSTLTVSNMSPEDSSIYLCSVPGTGYYGYTFGSGTRLTVV.

This sequence joins TRBV6-6 and TRBJ2-7, with D uncertain. This CDR3 comprises 12 residues. Germline V gene sequence: CDR1 MNHNY, CDR2 SVGAGI (reference sequence). V lost 0 bases and J 4 bases, leaving 4 bases between the germline ends. CDR3 in DNA: TGTGCCAGCAGTTACTCGGATTACGAGCAGTACTTC. Protein product: CASSYSDYEQYF.

This chain uses TRBV20-1 with TRBJ2-5, with TRBD1 identical over 8 bases. From germline, CDR1 is DFQATT and CDR2 SNEGSKA (reference sequence). The CDR3 has 14 amino acids. The V segment lost 2 bases and the J segment 2 bases; nucleotides outside the gene matches: 4. The CDR3 sequence is CSARSRTGQETQYF. CDR3 DNA sequence: TGCAGTGCTAGATCCAGGACAGGGCAAGAGACCCAGTACTTC.

The chain links TRBV12-3 or TRBV12-4 to TRBJ1-4; D is uncertain. This CDR3 spans 11 amino acids. V was cut by 8 bases and J by 7 bases, with 8 bases left in between. As DNA, the CDR3 is TGTGCCAGCGGAGAGACTGAAAAACTGTTTTTT. Protein sequence: CASGETEKLFF.

Only a few counts were recorded for this clonotype. The chain joins TRBV3-1 to TRBJ2-3, with D perhaps TRBD1 or TRBD2 (6 bases each). The CDR3 loop spans 15 amino acids. In germline, CDR1 is LGHDT, CDR2 YNNKEL (reference sequence). Trimming shortened V by 4 bases and J by 4 bases, and 15 bases separated the two germline ends. CDR3 region: CASSLRGGGPDTQYF. The CDR3 DNA reads as TGTGCCAGCAGCCTACGTGGAGGGGGGCCAGATACGCAGTATTTT.

V usage is TRBV12-3 or TRBV12-4 and J usage is TRBJ2-2; the match to TRBD1 covers 10 bases. The CDR3 spans 16 residues. After removal of 2 bases from V and 5 bases from J, the junction contained 5 bases not matched to a gene. The chain's CDR3 is CASSLFGTGETGELFF. CDR3 DNA: TGTGCCAGCAGTTTATTCGGGACAGGGGAAACCGGGGAGCTGTTTTTT.